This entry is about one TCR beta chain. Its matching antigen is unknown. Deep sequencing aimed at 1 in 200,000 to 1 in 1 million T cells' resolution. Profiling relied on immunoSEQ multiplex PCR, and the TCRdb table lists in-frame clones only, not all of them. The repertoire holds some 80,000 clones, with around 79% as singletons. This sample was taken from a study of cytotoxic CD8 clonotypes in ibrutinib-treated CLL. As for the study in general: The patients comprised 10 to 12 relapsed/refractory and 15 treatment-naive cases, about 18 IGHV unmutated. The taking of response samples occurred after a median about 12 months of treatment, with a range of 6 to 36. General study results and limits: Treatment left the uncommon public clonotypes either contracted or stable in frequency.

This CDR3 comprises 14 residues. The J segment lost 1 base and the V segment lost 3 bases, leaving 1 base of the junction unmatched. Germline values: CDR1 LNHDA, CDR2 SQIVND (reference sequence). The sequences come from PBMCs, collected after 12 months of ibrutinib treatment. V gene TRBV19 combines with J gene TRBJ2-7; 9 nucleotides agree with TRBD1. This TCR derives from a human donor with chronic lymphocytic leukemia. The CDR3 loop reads CASSMGTGSYEQYF. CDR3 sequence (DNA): TGTGCCAGTAGTATGGGGACAGGGTCCTACGAGCAGTACTTC. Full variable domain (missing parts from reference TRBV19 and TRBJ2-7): DGGITQSPKYLFRKEGQNVTLSCEQNLNHDAMYWYRQDPGQGLRLIYYSQIVNDFQKGDIAEGYSVSREKKESFPLTVTSAQKNPTAFYLCASSMGTGSYEQYFGPGTRLTVT.